This TCR beta chain is drawn from a study of beta chain features in type 1 diabetes. Study-wide background: Patients did not differ from healthy donors in age, gender or cell yield.

The CDR3 is 14 amino acids. The germline V gene has CDR1 MNHEY and CDR2 SMNVEV (reference sequence). V was shortened by 4 bases and J by 2 bases, with 8 bases between the two germline ends. cDNA synthesis used the whole RNA isolate, giving expressed TCRB sequences. The assay was immunoSEQ multiplex PCR, and TCRdb's table has in-frame clones only and misses some. There are 150,000 to 190,000 clones in the sample; about 8.1% occur only once, and 0.55% to 0.65% lies in the top ten. The V gene is TRBV27, the J gene TRBJ2-2; D remains ambiguous. The clonotype originates from a man between 18 and 29 years old in good health. Sample: central memory CD4+ T cells from blood. CDR3 in DNA: TGTGCCAGCAGTTGGCAGATCAACACCGGGGAGCTGTTTTTT. It translates to CASSWQINTGELFF.